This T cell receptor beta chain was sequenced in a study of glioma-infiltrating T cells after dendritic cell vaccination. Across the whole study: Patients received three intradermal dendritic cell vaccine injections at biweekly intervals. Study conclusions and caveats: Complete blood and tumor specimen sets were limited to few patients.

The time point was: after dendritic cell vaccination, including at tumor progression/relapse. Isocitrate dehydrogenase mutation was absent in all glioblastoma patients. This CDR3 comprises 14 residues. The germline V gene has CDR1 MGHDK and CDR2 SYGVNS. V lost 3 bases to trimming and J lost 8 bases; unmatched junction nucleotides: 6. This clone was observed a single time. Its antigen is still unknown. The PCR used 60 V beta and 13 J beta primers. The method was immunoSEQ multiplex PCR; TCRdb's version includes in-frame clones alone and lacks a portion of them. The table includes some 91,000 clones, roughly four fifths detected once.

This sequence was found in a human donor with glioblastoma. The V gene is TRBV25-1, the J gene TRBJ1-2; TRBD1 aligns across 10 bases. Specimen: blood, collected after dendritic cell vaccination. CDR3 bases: TGTGCCAGCAGTGACCCGGGACAGGGGAAGGGCTACACCTTC. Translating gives CASSDPGQGKGYTF.